This T cell receptor beta chain originates from a study of response to subunit inactivated influenza vaccine. Whole-study findings and limits: Few additional T cells are recruited per seasonal influenza vaccination, authors suggested.

Using its own MiXCR run on the RT-PCR reads, TCRdb lists one record per CDR3 protein. The sample yields more than 150,000 distinct CDR3 sequences, 7.5% to 10% seen once. This clonotype was found many times. Its antigen is still unknown. The source of this sequence is a man aged 50 to 60 who received an inactivated influenza vaccine. Sample: non-naive T cells sorted from PBMCs, taken on the day of vaccination.

The CDR3 protein is CASSQSAANYGYTF. In nucleotides, the CDR3 is TGTGCCAGCAGCCAGTCCGCGGCTAACTATGGCTACACCTTC. The chain recombines TRBV3-1 with TRBJ1-2; D call uncertain. CDR3 length: 14 residues. Per the germline V gene, CDR1 is LGHDT and CDR2 is YNNKEL (reference sequence). Trimming removed 3 bases from V and 0 bases from J, with 8 bases in between.